These 13 T cell receptor beta chains were sequenced from one sample in a study of cytomegalovirus exposure and HLA in healthy donors. Researchers ran the PCR with 60 Vbeta and 13 Jbeta primers. Profiled with immunoSEQ multiplex PCR; TCRdb holds only in-frame clones, not every one. This table holds fewer than 200,000 clones, roughly 80% found once. The sequencing sample was made of PBMCs. Source of these receptors: a female donor in good health and CMV-seronegative.

This chain uses TRBV4-1 with TRBJ2-7; tentatively, D is TRBD1 (7 bases). The CDR3 runs to 14 residues. Germline values: CDR1 MGHRA, CDR2 YSYEKL. V was trimmed by 5 bases and J by 3 bases, leaving 14 bases between them. The CDR3 region has the DNA TGCGCCAGCAGCTTAGGCAGGGGGGACTACGAGCAGTACTTC. Translating it yields CASSLGRGDYEQYF.

This chain links TRBV7-8 with TRBJ2-1; 9 bases are a match to TRBD1. V lost 5 bases and J lost 4; bases outside the gene matches: 6. CDR1 and CDR2 (germline): SGHVS, FQNEAQ. This CDR3 has 15 residues. The CDR3 bases are TGTGCCAGCAGCCAACGGGACAGGGCGTACAATGAGCAGTTCTTC. As protein: CASSQRDRAYNEQFF.

This clone showed up just a few times. The V gene is TRBV30, the J gene TRBJ1-2, with 7 bases that match TRBD1. After removal of 0 bases from V and 3 bases from J, the junction contained 4 bases not matched to a gene. From germline, CDR1 is GTSNPN and CDR2 SVGIG (reference sequence). This CDR3 has 14 residues. In nucleotides, the CDR3 is TGTGCCTGGAGTGTACAGGGGACATACTATGGCTACACCTTC. This gives the protein CAWSVQGTYYGYTF. The full variable domain, its missing parts supplied by reference TRBV30 and TRBJ1-2, is SQTIHQWPATLVQPVGSPLSLECTVEGTSNPNLYWYRQAAGRGLQLLFYSVGIGQISSEVPQNLSASRPQDRQFILSSKKLLLSDSGFYLCAWSVQGTYYGYTFGSGTRLTVV.

V and J are TRBV6-5 and TRBJ2-5; the match to TRBD2 covers 9 bases. CDR1 and CDR2 (germline): MNHEY, SVGAGI. The CDR3 runs to 15 residues. J gave up 5 bases and V 4 bases, and 8 bases lay outside the gene matches. The CDR3 region is CASSWGGRGAETQYF. The CDR3 nucleotides are TGTGCCAGCAGTTGGGGCGGGAGGGGAGCGGAGACCCAGTACTTC.

The V gene is TRBV4-3, the J gene TRBJ1-2; the D is unclear. V was cut by 0 bases and J by 4 bases, with 9 bases left in between. This CDR3 contains 14 residues. CDR1 is LGHNA, CDR2 YSLEER, per germline. DNA for the CDR3: TGCGCCAGCAGCCAAGAACGGTCCTCCTATGGCTACACCTTC. Translation: CASSQERSSYGYTF.

This clone has only a few counts. This chain connects TRBV27 to TRBJ2-1; TRBD1 matches at 9 bases. Germline trimming cut 5 bases from V and 7 bases from J; bases unmatched to any gene: 6. The germline gives CDR1 MNHEY, CDR2 SMNVEV (reference sequence). This CDR3 contains 14 residues. The chain's CDR3 is CASSPLTGGNEQFF. In nucleotides, the CDR3 is TGTGCCAGCAGTCCCCTGACAGGGGGTAATGAGCAGTTCTTC.

This chain joins TRBV25-1 and TRBJ1-2; D is unresolved. CDR3 length: 12 amino acids. The V gene's germline CDR1 is MGHDK and CDR2 SYGVNS. Trimming took 0 bases from V and 4 from J, leaving 3 bases between them. The chain's CDR3 is CASSEYSYGYTF. The CDR3 DNA follows: TGTGCCAGCAGTGAATATAGCTATGGCTACACCTTC.

This clone was counted once. The chain uses TRBV5-8 and TRBJ1-6, with D tentatively TRBD1 (5 bases). The germline V gene encodes CDR1 SGHTS and CDR2 YDEGEE. The CDR3 length is 15 residues. Trimming removed 4 bases from V and 5 bases from J, with 13 bases in between. The DNA for the CDR3 is TGTGCCAGCAGCCCCTGGTGGGGGGATAATTCACCCCTCCACTTT. Translation: CASSPWWGDNSPLHF.

The chain uses TRBV5-1 and TRBJ2-1; unclear D gene. There are 12 residues in the CDR3. Deletions cut 4 bases from V and 7 bases from J, with 9 bases between. Germline CDR1 is SGHRS and CDR2 is YFSETQ. CDR3 DNA sequence: TGCGCCAGCAGCCAACCCAGGAATGAGCAGTTCTTC. Translating gives CASSQPRNEQFF.

V gene TRBV2 combines with J gene TRBJ1-5; D not certain. Trimming pared 6 bases from V and 0 bases from J, leaving 6 bases between. The CDR3 is 13 residues long. Germline CDR1 is SNHLY and CDR2 is FYNNEI. The CDR3 is CASSIDSNQPQHF. The CDR3 DNA follows: TGTGCCAGCAGCATAGATAGCAATCAGCCCCAGCATTTT.

J is TRBJ1-6 and V is TRBV19; D gene unclear. Trimming stripped 5 bases from V and 11 bases from J, with 10 bases between. From germline, CDR1 is LNHDA and CDR2 SQIVND (reference sequence). This CDR3 region has 12 residues. CDR3 in DNA: TGTGCCAGTAGTCCAAAATTTGCACCCCTCCACTTT. It translates to CASSPKFAPLHF. The whole variable domain, remainder taken from reference TRBV19 and TRBJ1-6, is DGGITQSPKYLFRKEGQNVTLSCEQNLNHDAMYWYRQDPGQGLRLIYYSQIVNDFQKGDIAEGYSVSREKKESFPLTVTSAQKNPTAFYLCASSPKFAPLHFGNGTRLTVT.

This clone appeared a single time. This sequence joins TRBV9 and TRBJ1-5, with D perhaps TRBD1 (6 bases). CDR1 and CDR2 (germline): SGDLS, YYNGEE. The V end was cut by 2 bases, the J end by 2 bases, with 11 bases between. This CDR3 has 15 residues. CDR3 bases: TGTGCCAGCAGCGTCGCAGGGGTGGGCAATCAGCCCCAGCATTTT. Encoded protein: CASSVAGVGNQPQHF.

The rearrangement uses TRBV7-3 and TRBJ2-7, with unresolved D. The CDR3 runs to 15 residues. CDR1 is SGHTA and CDR2 is FQGTGA in the germline V gene. V lost 1 base and J lost 2, with 12 bases in between. Written as DNA, the CDR3 is TGTGCCAGCAGCTTAAGTCCAGGCTCGACCTACGAGCAGTACTTC. Its translation is CASSLSPGSTYEQYF.